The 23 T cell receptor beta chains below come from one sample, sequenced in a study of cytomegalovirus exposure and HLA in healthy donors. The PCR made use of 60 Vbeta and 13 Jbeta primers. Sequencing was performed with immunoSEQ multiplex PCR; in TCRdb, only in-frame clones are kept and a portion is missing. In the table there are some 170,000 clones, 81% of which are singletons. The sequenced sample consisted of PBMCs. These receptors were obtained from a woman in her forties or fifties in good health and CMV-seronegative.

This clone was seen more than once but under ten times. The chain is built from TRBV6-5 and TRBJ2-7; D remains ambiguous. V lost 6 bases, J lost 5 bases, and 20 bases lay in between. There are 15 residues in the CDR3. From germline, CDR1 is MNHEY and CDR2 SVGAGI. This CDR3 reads CASRSVRVHRDEQYF. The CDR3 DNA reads TGTGCCAGCAGATCCGTTCGGGTTCACCGAGACGAGCAGTACTTC.

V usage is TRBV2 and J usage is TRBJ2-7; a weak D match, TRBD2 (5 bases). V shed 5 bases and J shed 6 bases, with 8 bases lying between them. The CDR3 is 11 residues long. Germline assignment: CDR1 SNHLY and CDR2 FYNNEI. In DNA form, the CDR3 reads TGTGCCAGCAGTATAGCGATCGAGCAGTACTTC. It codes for CASSIAIEQYF.

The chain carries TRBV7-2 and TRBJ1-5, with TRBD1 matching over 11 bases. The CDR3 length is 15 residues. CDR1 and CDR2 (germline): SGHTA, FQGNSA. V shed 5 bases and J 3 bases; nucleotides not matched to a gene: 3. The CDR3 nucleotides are TGTGCCAGCAGCCCCGGACAGGGGGCCAATCAGCCCCAGCATTTT. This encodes CASSPGQGANQPQHF.

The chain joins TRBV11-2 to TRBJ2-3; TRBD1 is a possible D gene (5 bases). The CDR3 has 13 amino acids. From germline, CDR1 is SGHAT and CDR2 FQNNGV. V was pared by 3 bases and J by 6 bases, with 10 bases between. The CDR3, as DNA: TGTGCCAGCAGCTTTAGGGGTCGGGATACGCAGTATTTT. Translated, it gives CASSFRGRDTQYF.

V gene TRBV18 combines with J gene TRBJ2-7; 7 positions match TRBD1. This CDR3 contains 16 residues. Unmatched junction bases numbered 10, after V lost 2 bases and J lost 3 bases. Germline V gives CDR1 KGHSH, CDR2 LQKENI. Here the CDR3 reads CASSPLSVPGGYEQYF. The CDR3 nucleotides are TGTGCCAGCTCACCATTATCGGTGCCAGGGGGCTACGAGCAGTACTTC.

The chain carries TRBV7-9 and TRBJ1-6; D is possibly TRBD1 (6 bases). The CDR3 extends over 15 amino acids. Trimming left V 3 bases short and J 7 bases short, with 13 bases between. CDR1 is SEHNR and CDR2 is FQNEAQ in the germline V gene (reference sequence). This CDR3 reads CASSLGRQDNSPLHF. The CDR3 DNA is TGTGCCAGCAGCTTGGGTAGACAGGACAATTCACCCCTCCACTTT.

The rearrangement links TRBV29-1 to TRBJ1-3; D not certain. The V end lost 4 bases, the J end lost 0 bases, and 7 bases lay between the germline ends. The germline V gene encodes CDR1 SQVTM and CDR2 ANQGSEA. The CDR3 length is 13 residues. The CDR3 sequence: CSVAPSSGNTIYF. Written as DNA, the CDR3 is TGCAGCGTTGCACCGAGCTCTGGAAACACCATATATTTT.

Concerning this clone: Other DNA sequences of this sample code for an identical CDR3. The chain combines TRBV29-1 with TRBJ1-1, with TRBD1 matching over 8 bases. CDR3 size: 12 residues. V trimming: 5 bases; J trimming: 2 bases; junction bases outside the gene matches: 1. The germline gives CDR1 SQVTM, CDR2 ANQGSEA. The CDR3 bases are TGCAGCGTTACAGGGGGAAACACTGAAGCTTTCTTT. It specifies CSVTGGNTEAFF.

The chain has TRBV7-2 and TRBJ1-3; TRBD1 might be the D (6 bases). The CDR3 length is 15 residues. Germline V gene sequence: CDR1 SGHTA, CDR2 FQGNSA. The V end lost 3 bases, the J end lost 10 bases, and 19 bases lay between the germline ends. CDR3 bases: TGTGCCAGCAGCTTCTATCCCGGGACAACGGAGACCATATATTTT. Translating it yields CASSFYPGTTETIYF.

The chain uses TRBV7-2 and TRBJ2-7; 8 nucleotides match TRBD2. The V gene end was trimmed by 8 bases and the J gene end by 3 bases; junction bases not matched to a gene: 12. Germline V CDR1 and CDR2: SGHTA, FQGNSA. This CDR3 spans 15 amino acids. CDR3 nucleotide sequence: TGTGCCAGCGCTGATGGGGGCGGGAGGATCTACGAGCAGTACTTC. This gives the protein CASADGGGRIYEQYF.

The CDR3: CASSLGRGRSYEQYF. CDR3 sequence (DNA): TGTGCCAGCAGCTTGGGTCGGGGGAGGTCCTACGAGCAGTACTTC. V is TRBV5-4 and J is TRBJ2-7, with D tentatively TRBD2 (6 bases). The CDR3 is 15 amino acids. Trimming took off 0 bases at V and 1 base at J, with 11 bases between the two ends. The germline V gene has CDR1 SGHNT and CDR2 YYREEE (reference sequence). Combining the CDR3 with reference TRBV5-4 and TRBJ2-7 gives the whole variable domain ETGVTQSPTHLIKTRGQQVTLRCSSQSGHNTVSWYQQALGQGPQFIFQYYREEENGRGNFPPRFSGLQFPNYSSELNVNALELDDSALYLCASSLGRGRSYEQYFGPGTRLTVT.

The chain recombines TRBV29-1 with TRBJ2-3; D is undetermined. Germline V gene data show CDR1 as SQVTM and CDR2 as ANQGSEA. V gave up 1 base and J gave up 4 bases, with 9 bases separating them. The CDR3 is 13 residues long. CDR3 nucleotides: TGCAGCGTTGAAGCCCCTGAGGCAGATACGCAGTATTTT. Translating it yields CSVEAPEADTQYF.

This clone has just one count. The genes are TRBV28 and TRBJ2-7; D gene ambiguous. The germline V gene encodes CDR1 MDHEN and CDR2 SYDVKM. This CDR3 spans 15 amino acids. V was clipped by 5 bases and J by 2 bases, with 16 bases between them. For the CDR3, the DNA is TGTGCCAGCAGTCTCGTGAGAGACTTACCCTACGAGCAGTACTTC. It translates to CASSLVRDLPYEQYF.

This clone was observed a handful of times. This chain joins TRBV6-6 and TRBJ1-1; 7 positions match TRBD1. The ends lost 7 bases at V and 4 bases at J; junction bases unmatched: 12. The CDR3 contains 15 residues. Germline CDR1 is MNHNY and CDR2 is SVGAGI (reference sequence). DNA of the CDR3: TGTGCCAGCAACTCACTGACAGGGTCGATCACTGAAGCTTTCTTT. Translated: CASNSLTGSITEAFF.

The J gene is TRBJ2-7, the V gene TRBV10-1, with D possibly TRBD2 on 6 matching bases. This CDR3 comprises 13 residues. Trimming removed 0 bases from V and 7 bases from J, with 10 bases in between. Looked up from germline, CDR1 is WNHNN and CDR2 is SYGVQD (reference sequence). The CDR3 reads CASSESGRGEQYF. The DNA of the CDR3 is TGCGCCAGCAGTGAGTCGGGCCGGGGGGAGCAGTACTTC.

CDR3 residues: CASSSKTGNTEAFF. CDR3 nucleotide sequence: TGCGCCAGCAGCTCAAAAACAGGGAACACTGAAGCTTTCTTT. The rearrangement links TRBV5-1 to TRBJ1-1, with D perhaps matching TRBD1 (5 bases). Germline V CDR1 and CDR2: SGHRS, YFSETQ. The CDR3 consists of 14 residues. V dropped 3 bases and J dropped 1 base, with 10 bases sitting between them.

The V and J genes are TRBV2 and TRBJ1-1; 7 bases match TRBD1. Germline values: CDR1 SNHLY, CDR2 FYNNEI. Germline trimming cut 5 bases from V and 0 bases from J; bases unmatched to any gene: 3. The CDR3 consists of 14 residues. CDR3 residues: CASSLGQLNTEAFF. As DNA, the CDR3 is TGTGCCAGCAGTCTGGGACAGCTGAACACTGAAGCTTTCTTT.

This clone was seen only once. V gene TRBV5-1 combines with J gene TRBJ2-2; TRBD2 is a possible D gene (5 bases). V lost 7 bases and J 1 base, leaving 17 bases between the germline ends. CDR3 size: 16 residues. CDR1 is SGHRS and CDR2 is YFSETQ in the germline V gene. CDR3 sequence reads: CASGVESGLNTGELFF. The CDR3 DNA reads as TGCGCCAGCGGGGTAGAATCGGGGTTGAACACCGGGGAGCTGTTTTTT.

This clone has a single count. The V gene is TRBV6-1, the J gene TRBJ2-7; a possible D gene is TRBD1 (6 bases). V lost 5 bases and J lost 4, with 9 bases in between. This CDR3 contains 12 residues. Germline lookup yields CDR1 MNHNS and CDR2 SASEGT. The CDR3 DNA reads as TGTGCCAGCAGTCAGGGGTTTTACGAGCAGTACTTC. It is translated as CASSQGFYEQYF.

CDR3 sequence: CATYSGTGYNEQFF. DNA of the CDR3: TGTGCCACTTACTCGGGGACAGGCTACAATGAGCAGTTCTTC. J is TRBJ2-1 and V is TRBV6-1; 8 nucleotides agree with TRBD1. Germline assignment: CDR1 MNHNS and CDR2 SASEGT. With V trimmed by 10 bases and J by 3 bases, 8 bases remained unmatched. This CDR3 comprises 14 residues.

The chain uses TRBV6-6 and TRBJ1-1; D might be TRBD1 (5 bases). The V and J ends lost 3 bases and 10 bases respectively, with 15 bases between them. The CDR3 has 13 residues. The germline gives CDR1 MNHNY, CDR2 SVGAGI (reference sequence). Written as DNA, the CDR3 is TGTGCCAGCAGTTATTCGGGGGGAGCGGTAGCTTTCTTT. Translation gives CASSYSGGAVAFF.

In nucleotides, the CDR3 is TGTGCCAGCAGCCGAACTAGCGGGAGGTCCCCTAGCACAGATACGCAGTATTTT. This gives the protein CASSRTSGRSPSTDTQYF. The V gene is TRBV28, the J gene TRBJ2-3; 12 bases agree with TRBD2. Per the germline V gene, CDR1 is MDHEN and CDR2 is SYDVKM. The V gene end was trimmed by 6 bases and the J gene end by 0 bases; junction bases not matched to a gene: 10. The CDR3 spans 18 residues.

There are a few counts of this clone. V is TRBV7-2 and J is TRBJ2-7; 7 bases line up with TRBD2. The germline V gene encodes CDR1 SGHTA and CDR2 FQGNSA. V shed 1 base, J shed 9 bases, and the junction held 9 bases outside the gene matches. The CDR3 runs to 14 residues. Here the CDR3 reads CASSLGLAGSGQYF. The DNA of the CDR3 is TGTGCCAGCAGCTTAGGACTAGCCGGGTCCGGGCAGTACTTC.